This T cell receptor beta chain was observed in a study of T cell responses to AZD1222 COVID-19 vaccine. Measured with immunoSEQ multiplex PCR; TCRdb has only the in-frame clones, and not every one. The repertoire holds roughly 160,000 clones, with approximately 91% as singletons. With 2 bases removed from V and 2 bases from J, the gap between germline ends came to 6 bases. The CDR3 is made up of 14 amino acids. The germline V gene has CDR1 SEHNR and CDR2 FQNEAQ (reference sequence). The chain recombines TRBV7-9 with TRBJ2-2, with D perhaps TRBD2 (5 bases). The sequencing here drew on peripheral blood, taken on day 0 of AZD1222 vaccination. The source of this sequence is an adult in good health. CDR3 loop: CASSLSGNTGELFF. The CDR3 nucleotides read TGTGCCAGCAGCTTATCGGGAAACACCGGGGAGCTGTTTTTT.